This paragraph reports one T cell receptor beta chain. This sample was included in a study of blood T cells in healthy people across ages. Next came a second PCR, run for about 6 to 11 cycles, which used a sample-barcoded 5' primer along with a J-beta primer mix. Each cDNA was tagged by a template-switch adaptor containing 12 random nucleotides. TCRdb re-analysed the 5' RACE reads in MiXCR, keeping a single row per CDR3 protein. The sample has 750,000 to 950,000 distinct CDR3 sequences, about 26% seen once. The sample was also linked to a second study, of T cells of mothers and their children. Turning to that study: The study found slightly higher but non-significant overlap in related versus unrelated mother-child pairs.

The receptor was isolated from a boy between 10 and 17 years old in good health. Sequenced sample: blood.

The CDR3: CASSFGVYRTDTQYF. DNA of the CDR3: TGCGCCAGCAGCTTTGGGGTGTATAGGACAGATACGCAGTATTTT. The V gene is TRBV5-1, the J gene TRBJ2-3, with D hard to call. V lost 2 bases, J lost 3 bases, and 13 bases lay in between. Germline lookup yields CDR1 SGHRS and CDR2 YFSETQ. The CDR3 totals 15 residues.